The entry below describes one TCR beta chain. Its antigen is unidentified. Germline-derived CDR1 and CDR2 are SQVTM and ANQGSEA. This CDR3 spans 14 amino acids. Libraries of TRB cDNA were made by 5' RACE and carried UMIs. From the 5' RACE reads, TCRdb lists one entry per CDR3 protein and no DNA. This sample's table reports approximately 66,000 distinct CDR3 sequences. The entry originates in a study of CXCR3-negative and CXCR3-positive naive CD8 T cells. Study context: Summed over all libraries, TRB reads came to 110 million to 150 million, with about 1.5 +/- 0.3 million per library. General study findings and limits: CXCR3-positive naive cells carried more hydrophobic TRB CDR3s than CXCR3-negative naive cells did. Memory CD8+ T cell repertoires were far less diverse than both naive subsets.

A CD45RO-CCR7+CD27+CD95- phenotype identified naive CD8+ T cells. This receptor was identified in a human donor in good health. Some clones in this sample may be carry-over from other donors' samples. Material: naive CXCR3- CD8+ T cells from blood. The subset: CD45RO-CCR7+CD27+CD95- naive CD8+ T cells lacking CXCR3 (TNR3-). The rearrangement uses TRBV29-1 and TRBJ2-1; checking the TCRdb D call of TRBD1 is not possible without DNA. CDR3 loop: CSVEGTGESNEQFF.